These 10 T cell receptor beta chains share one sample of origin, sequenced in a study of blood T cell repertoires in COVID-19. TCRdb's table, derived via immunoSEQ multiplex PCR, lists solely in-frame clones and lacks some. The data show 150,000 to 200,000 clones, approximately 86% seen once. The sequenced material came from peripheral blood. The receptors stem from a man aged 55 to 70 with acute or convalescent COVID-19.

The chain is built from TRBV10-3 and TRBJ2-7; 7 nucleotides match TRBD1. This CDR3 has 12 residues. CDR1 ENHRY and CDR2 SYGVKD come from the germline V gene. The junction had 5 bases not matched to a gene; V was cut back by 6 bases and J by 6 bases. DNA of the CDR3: TGTGCCATCAGCGATCGGGACAGCGAGCAGTACTTC. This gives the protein CAISDRDSEQYF.

The CDR3 sequence: CASSGGTGTNTGELFF. DNA for the CDR3: TGTGCCAGCAGTGGGGGGACAGGGACGAACACCGGGGAGCTGTTTTTT. V is TRBV6-1 and J is TRBJ2-2; 9 positions match TRBD1. V lost 4 bases, J lost 0 bases, and 3 bases stayed unmatched. Germline CDR1 MNHNS, CDR2 SASEGT. The CDR3 is 16 amino acids.

In nucleotides, the CDR3 is TGTGCCTGGAACGGGGGGGCTGGAAACACCATATATTTT. Amino acids: CAWNGGAGNTIYF. The rearrangement links TRBV30 to TRBJ1-3, with D perhaps TRBD1 (5 bases). Trimming took 4 bases from V and 2 from J, leaving 9 bases between them. Germline-derived CDR1 and CDR2 are GTSNPN and SVGIG (reference sequence). This CDR3 is 13 amino acids long.

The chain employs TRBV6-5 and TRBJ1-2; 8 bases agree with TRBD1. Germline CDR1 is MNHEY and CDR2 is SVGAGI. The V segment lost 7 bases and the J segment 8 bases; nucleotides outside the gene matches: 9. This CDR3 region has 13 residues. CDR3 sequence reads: CASTLDRDGGYTF. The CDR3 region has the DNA TGTGCCAGCACCCTGGACAGGGACGGGGGCTACACCTTC.

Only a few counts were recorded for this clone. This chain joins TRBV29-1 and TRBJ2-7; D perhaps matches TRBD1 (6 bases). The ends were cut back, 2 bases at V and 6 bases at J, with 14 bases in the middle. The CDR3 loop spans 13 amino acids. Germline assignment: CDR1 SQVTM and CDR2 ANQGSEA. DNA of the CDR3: TGCAGCGTTGAACTTACAGGGAAGGGCGAGCAGTACTTC. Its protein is CSVELTGKGEQYF.

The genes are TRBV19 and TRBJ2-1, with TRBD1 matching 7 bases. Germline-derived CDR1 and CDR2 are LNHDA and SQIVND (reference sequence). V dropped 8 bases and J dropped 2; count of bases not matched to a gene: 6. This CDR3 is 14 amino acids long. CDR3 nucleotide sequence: TGTGCCAGTGATACAGGGGTGACCTACAATGAGCAGTTCTTC. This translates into CASDTGVTYNEQFF.

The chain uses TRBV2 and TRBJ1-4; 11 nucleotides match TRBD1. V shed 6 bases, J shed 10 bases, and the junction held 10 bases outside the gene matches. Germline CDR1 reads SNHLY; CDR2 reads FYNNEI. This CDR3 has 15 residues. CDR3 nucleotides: TGTGCCAGCAGCGCCCGACCGGGACAGGGGGGAAAACTGTTTTTT. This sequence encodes CASSARPGQGGKLFF.

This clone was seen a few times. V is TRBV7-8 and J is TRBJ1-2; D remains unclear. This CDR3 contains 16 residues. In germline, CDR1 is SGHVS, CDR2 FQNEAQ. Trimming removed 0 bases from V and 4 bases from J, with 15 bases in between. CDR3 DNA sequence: TGTGCCAGCAGCTTAGCGCCCTTACTAAATGCCTATGGCTACACCTTC. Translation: CASSLAPLLNAYGYTF.

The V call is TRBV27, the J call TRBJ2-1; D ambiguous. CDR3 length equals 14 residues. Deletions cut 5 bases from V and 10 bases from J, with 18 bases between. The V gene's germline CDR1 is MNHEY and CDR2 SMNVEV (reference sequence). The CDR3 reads CASSIYPSSAEQFF. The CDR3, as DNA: TGTGCCAGCAGTATTTATCCATCGAGCGCCGAGCAGTTCTTC.

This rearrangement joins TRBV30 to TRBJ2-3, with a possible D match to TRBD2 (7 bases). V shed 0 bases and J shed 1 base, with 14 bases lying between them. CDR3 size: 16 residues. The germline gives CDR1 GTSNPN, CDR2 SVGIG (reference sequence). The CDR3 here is CAWSVRGAQGTDTQYF. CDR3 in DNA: TGTGCCTGGAGTGTACGGGGGGCGCAAGGCACAGATACGCAGTATTTT.